This is a list of T cell receptor beta chains from one sample in a study of Ad26.COV2.S vaccination and SARS-CoV-2 variants. The table came from immunoSEQ multiplex PCR; TCRdb's copy has only in-frame clones and leaves some out. The table records 440,000 or so clones, 90% of them present only once. The specimen was peripheral blood, collected in a trial of Ad26.COV2.S vaccine versus placebo. These receptors were obtained from a person between 18 and 59 years old who received the Ad26.COV2.S COVID-19 vaccine or a placebo. The CDR3 runs from the conserved cysteine through the conserved F or W. D genes are given only for firm matches. The size field is filled for only some rows; it gives once, few, many or a size class.

d_gene	v_gene	len	j_gene	abundance	CDR3nt	CDR3aa
.	TRBV28	15	TRBJ2-7	.	TGTGCCAGCAGTTTAAGCGGGCTACCCTCCTACGAGCAGTACTTC	CASSLSGLPSYEQYF
TRBD1	TRBV28	16	TRBJ2-5	.	TGTGCCAGCAGTTTTCACCAGGGGGCTGGGGGAGAGACCCAGTACTTC	CASSFHQGAGGETQYF
.	TRBV29-1	15	TRBJ2-5	.	TGCAGCGTTGAAGATATCGGGAGTACCCAAGAGACCCAGTACTTC	CSVEDIGSTQETQYF
.	TRBV12-3/TRBV12-4	11	TRBJ2-1	.	TGTGCCAGCAGCCCCCGCAATGAGCAGTTCTTC	CASSPRNEQFF
TRBD2	TRBV28	16	TRBJ2-3	.	TGTGCCAGCAGGGCGCCTGGCGGGAGTCTCTGGGATACGCAGTATTTT	CASRAPGGSLWDTQYF
TRBD2	TRBV9	16	TRBJ2-2	.	TGTGCCAGCAGCGGGGTAAGCGGGAGGAACACCGGGGAGCTGTTTTTT	CASSGVSGRNTGELFF
TRBD1	TRBV7-9	16	TRBJ2-7	.	TGTGCCAGCAGCTTAGTTTTGGGGACAGGGATATACGAGCAGTACTTC	CASSLVLGTGIYEQYF
TRBD1	TRBV6-1	18	TRBJ1-5	.	TGTGCCAGCAGTGAAGGACAGGGGGCTTTTTTTCTCAATCAGCCCCAGCATTTT	CASSEGQGAFFLNQPQHF
TRBD2	TRBV10-3	14	TRBJ2-1	once	TGTGCCATACATAGCGGGAGTTTATTGGGTGAGCAGTTCTTC	CAIHSGSLLGEQFF
TRBD1	TRBV29-1	13	TRBJ2-7	.	TGCAGCGTCGGACAGGGGATGGACTACGAGCAGTACTTC	CSVGQGMDYEQYF
.	TRBV6-5	14	TRBJ2-7	.	TGTGCCAGCAGTTACTCCACAGGGAGGTACGAGCAGTACTTC	CASSYSTGRYEQYF
TRBD1	TRBV9	16	TRBJ1-3	.	TGTGCCAGCAGCGTAGCACAGGGGAACTCTGGAAACACCATATATTTT	CASSVAQGNSGNTIYF
TRBD2	TRBV2	16	TRBJ2-5	once	TGTGCCAGCACCCAGAGGACTAGCGGTCACCAAGAGACCCAGTACTTC	CASTQRTSGHQETQYF
.	TRBV19	15	TRBJ1-5	few	TGTGCCAGTAGTTCACAGGACCACTCCAATCAGCCCCAGCATTTT	CASSSQDHSNQPQHF
TRBD2	TRBV4-2	15	TRBJ2-7	.	TGTGCCAGCAGCCAAGGAACACTAGCGGGATACGAGCAGTACTTC	CASSQGTLAGYEQYF
.	TRBV19	13	TRBJ1-1	.	TGTGCCAGTAGCGCTGACAGATCCACTGAAGCTTTCTTT	CASSADRSTEAFF
.	TRBV29-1	11	TRBJ2-1	.	TGCAGCGGGGGCTTTGAGGATGAGCAGTTCTTC	CSGGFEDEQFF
.	TRBV28	15	TRBJ2-5	.	TGTGCCAGCCCGCCCACCCCCCTAGGACAAGAGACCCAGTACTTC	CASPPTPLGQETQYF
.	TRBV7-2	14	TRBJ2-7	.	TGTGCCAGCAGCTTCGGGACGTGGACCTACGAGCAGTACTTC	CASSFGTWTYEQYF
.	TRBV19	13	TRBJ1-1	.	TGTGCCAGTAGTGTAGGGTGGAACACTGAAGCTTTCTTT	CASSVGWNTEAFF
.	TRBV27	13	TRBJ1-1	.	TGTGCCAGTAAGGATCCGGTCCGAACTGAAGCTTTCTTT	CASKDPVRTEAFF
.	TRBV19	16	TRBJ2-1	.	TGTGCCAGTAGTCTAAGGACTGTAAGCTCCTACAATGAGCAGTTCTTC	CASSLRTVSSYNEQFF
.	TRBV3-1/TRBV3-2	13	TRBJ2-2	.	TGTGCCAGCAGCCGCCAGAACACCGGGGAGCTGTTTTTT	CASSRQNTGELFF
TRBD1	TRBV28	14	TRBJ1-4	.	TGTGCCAGCAGCACAGGGGGCGGAAATGAAAAACTGTTTTTT	CASSTGGGNEKLFF
TRBD2	TRBV19	16	TRBJ2-7	.	TGTGCCAGTAGCCGGGCTCCTAGCGGGAGGCCCCGCGAGCAGTACTTC	CASSRAPSGRPREQYF
.	TRBV6-6	15	TRBJ1-1	.	TGTGCCAGCAGTTTTGCCCTCCCGGGGCCCCATGAAGCTTTCTTT	CASSFALPGPHEAFF
TRBD1	TRBV5-1	16	TRBJ2-7	.	TGCGCCAGCAGCTTGGAAAGTCGGGACAGCTCCTACGAGCAGTACTTC	CASSLESRDSSYEQYF
.	TRBV7-9	15	TRBJ2-2	.	TGTGCCAGCAGCCCCGATACCCGGGGCACCGGGGAGCTGTTTTTT	CASSPDTRGTGELFF
.	TRBV9	16	TRBJ1-6	.	TGTGCCAGCAGCGGATACATCCCAGGGAAAGGCTCACCCCTCCACTTT	CASSGYIPGKGSPLHF
.	TRBV5-4	14	TRBJ1-6	.	TGTGCCAGCAGCCTCGACACCTCCAATTCACCCCTCCACTTT	CASSLDTSNSPLHF
.	TRBV5-5	13	TRBJ1-5	.	TGTGCCAGCAGCTTCGTTATCGATCAGCCCCAGCATTTT	CASSFVIDQPQHF
TRBD1	TRBV28	16	TRBJ2-2	.	TGTGCCAGCAGGACCCGGGACAGGGGGTGGAGCGGGGAGCTGTTTTTT	CASRTRDRGWSGELFF
.	TRBV20-1	14	TRBJ2-1	.	TGCAGTGCTAGTGTCGGGGTTAACTACAATGAGCAGTTCTTC	CSASVGVNYNEQFF
TRBD2	TRBV30	15	TRBJ2-3	.	TGTGCCTGGAAGGGACTAGCGGGAGCCGGGGATACGCAGTATTTT	CAWKGLAGAGDTQYF
.	TRBV5-6	15	TRBJ1-4	.	TGTGCCAGCACCCGGGGACGGGGGCTAGATGAAAAACTGTTTTTT	CASTRGRGLDEKLFF
.	TRBV5-1	14	TRBJ1-1	.	TGCGCCAGCAGTCCCCTCACGGCCAACCCTGAAGCTTTCTTT	CASSPLTANPEAFF
TRBD1	TRBV28	13	TRBJ2-4	once	TGTGCCAGCACTACTAACAGGGGAAACATTCAGTACTTC	CASTTNRGNIQYF
TRBD1	TRBV6-2/TRBV6-3	15	TRBJ2-7	.	TGTGCCAGCAGCACTTGGGGGACAGTGTCCTACGAGCAGTACTTC	CASSTWGTVSYEQYF
TRBD2	TRBV24-1	19	TRBJ2-1	.	TGTGCCACCAGTGATTTGAAGCTAGCGGGAAGCGCCTCCTACAATGAGCAGTTCTTC	CATSDLKLAGSASYNEQFF
.	TRBV6-1	16	TRBJ2-7	.	TGTGCCAGCAGTGAATGGGGAAGGCTGATCTCCTACGAGCAGTACTTC	CASSEWGRLISYEQYF
.	TRBV15	16	TRBJ2-7	.	TGTGCCACCAGCAGAGATAGAACAGGGTCGGTCCACGAGCAGTACTTC	CATSRDRTGSVHEQYF
.	TRBV7-6	15	TRBJ2-7	.	TGTGCCAGCAGCCCCGCATCCGGGGCCTACTACGAGCAGTACTTC	CASSPASGAYYEQYF
.	TRBV20-1	15	TRBJ1-6	.	TGCAGTGCTAGTTATCTTGGGACAAGCAGTTCACCCCTCCACTTT	CSASYLGTSSSPLHF
.	TRBV18	17	TRBJ2-6	.	TGTGCCAGCTCACCACCCCCCAGGCCCTCTGGGGCCAACGTCCTGACTTTC	CASSPPPRPSGANVLTF
.	TRBV6-2/TRBV6-3	14	TRBJ1-2	.	TGTGCCAGCAGTTACTCAGGAGCTAACTATGGCTACACCTTC	CASSYSGANYGYTF
TRBD2	TRBV7-8	16	TRBJ2-3	.	TGTGCCAGCAGCTTAGGTCCAGCGGGGGGCACAGATACGCAGTATTTT	CASSLGPAGGTDTQYF
.	TRBV24-1	15	TRBJ1-3	.	TGTGCCACCAGTGATTCGGCGAGCTCTGGAAACACCATATATTTT	CATSDSASSGNTIYF
.	TRBV5-1	15	TRBJ2-5	.	TGCGCCAGCAGCTTAGGGGGACGAAATCAAGAGACCCAGTACTTC	CASSLGGRNQETQYF
.	TRBV30	12	TRBJ2-1	few	TGTGCCTGGAGGGCCGGGGGTTATGAGCAGTTCTTC	CAWRAGGYEQFF
.	TRBV6-5	15	TRBJ1-2	.	TGTGCCAGCAGACCCCCTCGACAGTCGAACTATGGCTACACCTTC	CASRPPRQSNYGYTF
.	TRBV9	18	TRBJ2-1	many	TGTGCCAGCAGCGAGCGCCTGGGGAGAGGGACCCTCGGGAATGAGCAGTTCTTC	CASSERLGRGTLGNEQFF